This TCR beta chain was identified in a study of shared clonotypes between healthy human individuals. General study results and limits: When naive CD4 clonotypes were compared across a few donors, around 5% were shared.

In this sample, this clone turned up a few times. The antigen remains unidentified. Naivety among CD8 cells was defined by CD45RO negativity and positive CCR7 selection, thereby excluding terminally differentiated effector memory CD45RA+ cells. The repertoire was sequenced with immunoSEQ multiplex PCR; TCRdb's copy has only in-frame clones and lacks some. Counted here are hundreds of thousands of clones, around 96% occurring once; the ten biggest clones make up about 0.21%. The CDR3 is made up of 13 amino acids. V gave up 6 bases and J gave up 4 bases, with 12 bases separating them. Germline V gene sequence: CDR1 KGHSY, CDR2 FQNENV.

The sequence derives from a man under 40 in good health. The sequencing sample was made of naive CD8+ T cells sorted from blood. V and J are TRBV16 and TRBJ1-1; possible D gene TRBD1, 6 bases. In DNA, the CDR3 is TGTGCCAGCAGTAAGGGGGTTTCCACTGAAGCTTTCTTT. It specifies CASSKGVSTEAFF.